This T cell receptor beta chain was found in a study of blood T cell dynamics during melanoma immunotherapy. Profiled with immunoSEQ multiplex PCR; TCRdb holds only in-frame clones, not every one. The sample gives 4,500 to 6,000 clones, about four fifths of which show up once; 10% to 13% is in the top ten. Time point here: week 3, after first cycle of checkpoint inhibitor. This clone was seen a single time. The sequence was collected from a human donor with melanoma. The sequencing used blood, collected from a patient treated with checkpoint blockade.

The CDR3 DNA reads TGCGCCAGCAGCCCGGGGGGGACCGGTGGAAACACCATATATTTT. Protein sequence: CASSPGGTGGNTIYF. The chain links TRBV5-1 to TRBJ1-3; weak D call: TRBD1 (5 bases). This CDR3 contains 15 residues. Germline V gene lookup returns CDR1 SGHRS and CDR2 YFSETQ. Trimming took 4 bases from V and 3 from J, leaving 14 bases between them.